Presented here are 30 T cell receptor beta chains from one specimen sequenced in a study of T cells in Graves' hyperthyroidism and ophthalmopathy. RNA transcripts provided the source from which TCR beta CDR3 regions were amplified. When the TCR CDR3 underwent first-round RT-PCR, the HTBI primer set was used. From the multiplex PCR reads, TCRdb called clonotypes with MiXCR, one entry per CDR3 protein. The table records over 450,000 distinct CDR3 sequences, under 15% of them present only once. Sequencing was performed on blood. The receptor set was obtained from a woman under 30 with Graves' hyperthyroidism.

There are many counts of this clonotype. The V gene is TRBV6-2 or TRBV6-3, the J gene TRBJ2-3, with D perhaps matching TRBD1 (5 bases). This CDR3 contains 14 residues. CDR1 and CDR2 from the germline V gene are MNHEY and SVGEGT. Trimming removed 5 bases at V and 0 bases at J, with 9 bases between. This chain's CDR3 is CASSQQASTDTQYF. The CDR3 DNA reads TGTGCCAGCAGTCAACAGGCTAGCACAGATACGCAGTATTTT.

This clonotype was seen many times. V gene TRBV20-1 combines with J gene TRBJ2-3; 10 bases agree with TRBD1. CDR3 size: 17 residues. The J segment lost 4 bases and the V segment lost 5 bases, leaving 15 bases of the junction unmatched. Germline lookup yields CDR1 DFQATT and CDR2 SNEGSKA (reference sequence). The CDR3 spells CSALLGTGDLRADTQYF. CDR3 bases: TGCAGTGCTCTCCTAGGGACAGGGGACCTCCGCGCAGATACGCAGTATTTT.

This clonotype was recorded at least ten times. This chain links TRBV6-1 with TRBJ2-7, with a tentative D call TRBD2 (5 bases). The CDR3 length is 15 residues. V lost 3 bases and J lost 0, with 12 bases in between. Germline-derived CDR1 and CDR2 are MNHNS and SASEGT. The CDR3: CASSETTPSSYEQYF. The CDR3 coding sequence is TGTGCCAGCAGTGAGACTACCCCGAGCTCCTACGAGCAGTACTTC.

Many counts were recorded for this clonotype. The chain is built from TRBV10-3 and TRBJ1-1; perhaps TRBD1 as D (5 bases). Per germline, CDR1 ENHRY and CDR2 SYGVKD. The CDR3 length is 12 residues. Written as DNA, the CDR3 is TGTGTCACGGGGGAGCGGAACACTGAAGCTTTCTTT. This translates into CVTGERNTEAFF.

In its sample, this clonotype was seen many times. The genes are TRBV10-1 and TRBJ2-7; 9 positions match TRBD1. This CDR3 spans 15 amino acids. Germline CDR1 and CDR2: WNHNN and SYGVQD (reference sequence). With 0 bases clipped from V and 5 bases from J, the junction kept 5 bases outside the gene matches. CDR3 in DNA: TGCGCCAGCAGTGAGTCCCGGGACAGGGCTAACGAGCAGTACTTC. It is translated as CASSESRDRANEQYF.

This clonotype was detected only a few times. This chain connects TRBV14 to TRBJ1-1; no definite D call. Per germline, CDR1 SGHDN and CDR2 FVKESK. This CDR3 comprises 12 residues. Trimming removed 0 bases from V and 6 bases from J, with 5 bases in between. CDR3: CASSQDPPEAFF. DNA for the CDR3: TGTGCCAGCAGCCAAGATCCCCCTGAAGCTTTCTTT.

This clonotype was counted at least ten times. The genes are TRBV6-2 or TRBV6-3 and TRBJ2-7; tentatively, D is TRBD1 (6 bases). The germline V and J ends were trimmed by 2 bases and 5 bases, with 13 bases remaining between them. The CDR3 has 14 residues. Germline CDR1 is MNHEY and CDR2 is SVGEGT. The CDR3 nucleotides read TGTGCCAGCAGTTACCACACAGGGTTCAACGAGCAGTACGTC. Its translation: CASSYHTGFNEQYV.

The chain couples TRBV28 to TRBJ1-6; D might be TRBD1 (5 bases). Germline loops: CDR1 MDHEN, CDR2 SYDVKM. The CDR3 totals 16 residues. Trimming took off 5 bases at V and 0 bases at J, with 11 bases between the two ends. Here the CDR3 DNA reads TGTGCCAGCAGTGCGGCAGGGAGCTCCTATAATTCACCCCTCCACTTT. It translates to CASSAAGSSYNSPLHF.

This clonotype occurred a few times. The chain employs TRBV24-1 and TRBJ2-7, with 9 nucleotides matching TRBD2. Germline CDR1 KGHDR, CDR2 SFDVKD. This CDR3 spans 15 amino acids. V trimming: 4 bases; J trimming: 4 bases; junction bases outside the gene matches: 7. CDR3 sequence reads: CATSDTASGKYEQYF. The CDR3 nucleotides read TGTGCCACCAGTGACACCGCTAGCGGGAAGTACGAGCAGTACTTC.

This clonotype was recorded a few times. This chain connects TRBV9 to TRBJ2-6; no clear D gene. With 0 bases removed from V and 2 bases from J, the gap between germline ends came to 6 bases. This CDR3 spans 15 amino acids. Looked up from germline, CDR1 is SGDLS and CDR2 is YYNGEE. Here the CDR3 reads CASSVEVAGANVLTF. The DNA for the CDR3 is TGTGCCAGCAGCGTAGAGGTGGCTGGGGCCAACGTCCTGACTTTC.

At least ten counts were recorded for this clonotype. CDR3 bases: TGTGCCAGCAGTCAAGGGACTAGCGGGAGCGCCGGGGAGCTGTTTTTT. This encodes CASSQGTSGSAGELFF. The rearrangement joins TRBV7-9 to TRBJ2-2; 14 nucleotides agree with TRBD2. The CDR3 length is 16 residues. The J segment lost 6 bases and the V segment lost 6 bases, leaving 6 bases of the junction unmatched. Germline lookup yields CDR1 SEHNR and CDR2 FQNEAQ (reference sequence).

The chain joins TRBV30 to TRBJ2-2; 13 nucleotides line up with TRBD2. Trimming took 0 bases from V and 5 from J; bases not matched to a gene: 6. CDR3 length: 17 amino acids. Germline V gene lookup returns CDR1 GTSNPN and CDR2 SVGIG (reference sequence). DNA of the CDR3: TGTGCCTGGAGTGTCCGTAAGGGACTAGCGGGGACCGGGGAGCTGTTTTTT. Amino acids: CAWSVRKGLAGTGELFF.

This chain links TRBV30 with TRBJ2-3; 10 nucleotides align to TRBD2. The CDR3 spans 13 residues. In germline, CDR1 is GTSNPN, CDR2 SVGIG (reference sequence). The J segment lost 9 bases and the V segment lost 8 bases, leaving 11 bases of the junction unmatched. CDR3 nucleotides: TGTGCCCGGACTAGCGGTTCCTTGGGGACGCAGTATTTT. Translated: CARTSGSLGTQYF.

The chain links TRBV30 to TRBJ1-4, with 7 bases identical to TRBD1. The CDR3 is 12 amino acids. Germline V gene lookup returns CDR1 GTSNPN and CDR2 SVGIG (reference sequence). Germline trimming cut 6 bases from V and 8 bases from J; bases unmatched to any gene: 6. The CDR3 DNA follows: TGTGCCTGCCACAGGGGCCAAGAAAAACTGTTTTTT. Translation: CACHRGQEKLFF.

In this sample, this clonotype turned up a few times. The chain is built from TRBV6-1 and TRBJ2-1, with 10 nucleotides matching TRBD2. CDR1 and CDR2 from the germline V gene are MNHNS and SASEGT. Trimming took 7 bases from V and 8 from J; bases not matched to a gene: 8. The CDR3 length is 14 residues. The CDR3 protein is CASNGLAGVDEQFF. CDR3 DNA: TGTGCCAGCAATGGGCTAGCGGGAGTGGATGAGCAGTTCTTC.

This clonotype was seen repeatedly, ten times or more. The chain carries TRBV7-9 and TRBJ2-3, with 11 bases matching TRBD2. The CDR3 length is 19 residues. Germline V gene sequence: CDR1 SEHNR, CDR2 FQNEAQ (reference sequence). The V gene end was trimmed by 5 bases and the J gene end by 1 base; junction bases not matched to a gene: 14. CDR3 coding DNA: TGTGCCAGCAGCGCAACCGGGACTAGCGGTAGGAGGGGCACAGATACGCAGTATTTT. It codes for CASSATGTSGRRGTDTQYF.

This clonotype occurred a few times. The chain recombines TRBV12-3 or TRBV12-4 with TRBJ2-7; a weak D match, TRBD1 (5 bases). Trimming removed 8 bases from V and 0 bases from J, with 20 bases in between. This CDR3 is built from 16 residues. Here the CDR3 reads CASCCPQGFTSYEQYV. The CDR3 region has the DNA TGTGCCAGCTGCTGCCCCCAGGGCTTCACCTCCTACGAGCAGTACGTC.

This clonotype was picked up a small number of times. The chain uses TRBV20-1 and TRBJ2-5; 9 nucleotides line up with TRBD2. The J segment lost 13 bases and the V segment lost 5 bases, leaving 20 bases of the junction unmatched. There are 15 residues in the CDR3. From germline, CDR1 is DFQATT and CDR2 SNEGSKA (reference sequence). In nucleotides, the CDR3 is TGCAGTGCTCAGGGAGCCCAGCGGGAGGCCCCCGCACGGTACTTC. Amino acid sequence: CSAQGAQREAPARYF.

This clonotype was observed a handful of times. The chain has TRBV29-1 and TRBJ1-2, with no clear D. Between the trimmed V and J ends, which lost 8 bases and 4 bases, there was a span of 17 bases. The CDR3 is made up of 13 amino acids. Germline V gene sequence: CDR1 SQVTM, CDR2 ANQGSEA. The CDR3 DNA is TGCAGCACCTTAAGAGGGTCGCCCTATGGCTACACCTTC. Translation gives CSTLRGSPYGYTF. Together with reference TRBV29-1 and TRBJ1-2, the CDR3 gives the full variable domain: SAVISQKPSRDICQRGTSLTIQCQVDSQVTMMFWYRQQPGQSLTLIATANQGSEATYESGFVIDKFPISRPNLTFSTLTVSNMSPEDSSIYLCSTLRGSPYGYTFGSGTRLTVV.

In this sample, this clonotype turned up many times. This chain connects TRBV7-8 to TRBJ2-7, with D perhaps TRBD2 (6 bases). The CDR3 is 13 amino acids. Trimming left V 3 bases short and J 9 bases short, with 15 bases between. From germline, CDR1 is SGHVS and CDR2 FQNEAQ. DNA for the CDR3: TGTGCCAGCAGCTTGCCGGGACTTGGGGCGCAGTACTTC. Translating gives CASSLPGLGAQYF.

This clonotype has at least ten counts. The rearrangement joins TRBV11-2 to TRBJ2-2; 7 bases align to TRBD2. From germline, CDR1 is SGHAT and CDR2 FQNNGV. The CDR3 consists of 17 residues. V gave up 1 base and J gave up 7 bases; unmatched junction bases: 12. This chain's CDR3 is CASSLGSRDYQGGELFF. CDR3 bases: TGTGCCAGCAGCTTAGGTTCGCGGGACTATCAGGGCGGGGAGCTGTTTTTT.

This clonotype was counted at least ten times. The rearrangement uses TRBV19 and TRBJ2-5; possible D gene TRBD1, 6 bases. The CDR3 extends over 18 amino acids. V shed 5 bases and J shed 2 bases, with 24 bases lying between them. Germline V gene data show CDR1 as LNHDA and CDR2 as SQIVND (reference sequence). CDR3 region: CASSPSVTDRSRQETQYF. The CDR3 DNA reads TGTGCCAGTAGTCCCTCCGTGACCGACAGGTCCAGGCAAGAGACCCAGTACTTC.

This clonotype was recorded at least ten times. The V gene is TRBV2, the J gene TRBJ1-1, with unresolved D. CDR3 length: 14 amino acids. Germline V CDR1 and CDR2: SNHLY, FYNNEI. The V end was cut by 3 bases, the J end by 1 base, with 9 bases between. CDR3 amino acids: CASSEWAENTEAFF. The DNA for the CDR3 is TGTGCCAGCAGTGAGTGGGCAGAGAACACTGAAGCTTTCTTT.

This clonotype was detected ten times or more. The V call is TRBV27, the J call TRBJ1-6, with 7 bases matching TRBD1. CDR3 length: 15 amino acids. V dropped 4 bases and J dropped 4; count of bases not matched to a gene: 4. CDR1 and CDR2 (germline): MNHEY, SMNVEV (reference sequence). The CDR3 DNA is TGTGCCAGCAGTTGGGGGACAGATTATAATTCACCCCTCCACTTT. Protein sequence: CASSWGTDYNSPLHF.

This clonotype was counted a few times. The V and J genes are TRBV5-6 and TRBJ1-4, with a possible D match to TRBD1 (5 bases). Germline CDR1 is SGHDT and CDR2 is YYEEEE. V dropped 4 bases and J dropped 8 bases, with 18 bases sitting between them. This CDR3 is 15 amino acids long. This CDR3 is CASSTEGTLPEKLFF. The CDR3 region has the DNA TGTGCCAGCAGCACGGAAGGGACTTTACCCGAAAAACTGTTTTTT.

This clonotype was seen a handful of times. The chain links TRBV6-5 to TRBJ2-3, with D possibly being TRBD1 or TRBD2 (5 bases each). Looked up from germline, CDR1 is MNHEY and CDR2 is SVGAGI. This CDR3 spans 16 amino acids. The V gene lost 2 bases and the J gene lost 1 base, with 13 bases spanning the gap. CDR3 region: CASSYGYGTGTDTQYF. CDR3 nucleotides: TGTGCCAGCAGTTACGGATACGGGACGGGCACAGATACGCAGTATTTT.

The genes are TRBV28 and TRBJ1-1; D is perhaps TRBD1 (5 bases). Germline assignment: CDR1 MDHEN and CDR2 SYDVKM. The CDR3 has 18 residues. Trimming removed 4 bases at V and 1 base at J, with 22 bases between. This chain's CDR3 is CASSYSAAGPMKNTEAFF. As DNA, the CDR3 is TGTGCCAGCAGTTACTCGGCGGCAGGGCCCATGAAGAACACTGAAGCTTTCTTT.

This chain joins TRBV5-1 and TRBJ2-1; TRBD2 is a possible D gene (5 bases). Germline V gives CDR1 SGHRS, CDR2 YFSETQ. There are 16 residues in the CDR3. V was cut by 0 bases and J by 2 bases, with 12 bases left in between. This chain's CDR3 is CASSLGILATYNEQFF. The CDR3 bases are TGCGCCAGCAGCTTGGGGATCCTAGCAACCTACAATGAGCAGTTCTTC. The whole variable domain, remainder taken from reference TRBV5-1 and TRBJ2-1, is KAGVTQTPRYLIKTRGQQVTLSCSPISGHRSVSWYQQTPGQGLQFLFEYFSETQRNKGNFPGRFSGRQFSNSRSEMNVSTLELGDSALYLCASSLGILATYNEQFFGPGTRLTVL.

This clonotype was seen more than once but under ten times. The CDR3 sequence is CASSLESGGLETQYF. The CDR3 DNA is TGTGCCAGCAGCTTGGAATCAGGGGGCTTGGAGACCCAGTACTTC. This chain links TRBV7-2 with TRBJ2-5; 8 bases fit TRBD1. The V gene end was trimmed by 3 bases and the J gene end by 5 bases; junction bases not matched to a gene: 8. Germline V gene sequence: CDR1 SGHTA, CDR2 FQGNSA. The CDR3 runs to 15 residues.

In its sample, this clonotype was seen many times. The chain combines TRBV5-6 with TRBJ2-3; 9 nucleotides agree with TRBD2. Germline V gives CDR1 SGHDT, CDR2 YYEEEE. J was trimmed by 7 bases and V by 6 bases; bases with no gene match: 15. The CDR3 is made up of 16 amino acids. CDR3 amino acids: CASNPLLAGESNTQYF. The CDR3 DNA is TGTGCCAGCAACCCTCTACTAGCGGGCGAATCAAATACGCAGTATTTT.